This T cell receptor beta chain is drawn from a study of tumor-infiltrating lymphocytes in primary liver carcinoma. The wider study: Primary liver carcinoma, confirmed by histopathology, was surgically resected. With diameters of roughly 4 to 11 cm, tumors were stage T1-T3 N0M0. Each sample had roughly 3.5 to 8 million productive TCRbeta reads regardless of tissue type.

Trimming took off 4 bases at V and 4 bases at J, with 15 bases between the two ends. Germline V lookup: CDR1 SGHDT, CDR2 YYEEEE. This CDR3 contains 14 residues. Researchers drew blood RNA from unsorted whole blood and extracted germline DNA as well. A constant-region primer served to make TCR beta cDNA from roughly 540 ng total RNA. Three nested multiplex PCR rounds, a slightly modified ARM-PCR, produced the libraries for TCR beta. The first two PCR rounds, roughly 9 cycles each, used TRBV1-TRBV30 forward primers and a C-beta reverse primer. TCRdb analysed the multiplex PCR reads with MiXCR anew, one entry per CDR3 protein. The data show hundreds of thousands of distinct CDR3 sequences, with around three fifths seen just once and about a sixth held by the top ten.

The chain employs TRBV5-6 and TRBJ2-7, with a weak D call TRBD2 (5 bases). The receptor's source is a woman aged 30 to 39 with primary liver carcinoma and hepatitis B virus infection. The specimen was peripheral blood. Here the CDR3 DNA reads TGTGCCAGCAGCCTAGGACGCCCGGGGTACGAGCAGTACTTC. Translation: CASSLGRPGYEQYF.